Listed below are T cell receptor beta chains from one sample, sequenced in a study of cytomegalovirus exposure and HLA in healthy donors. The protocol was immunoSEQ multiplex PCR, while the TCRdb copy is restricted to in-frame clones and leaves out a portion. The repertoire holds more than 110,000 clones, with about 83% as singletons. Sequences were obtained from PBMCs. These receptors originate from a woman in her 30s in good health and CMV-seronegative. Each CDR3 is given with its conserved first and last residue. D genes are given only for firm matches. The size of a clone is reported for some rows only, either as once, few or many, or as a class for expanded clones.

d_gene	j_gene	v_gene	len	abundance	CDR3aa	CDR3nt
TRBD2	TRBJ2-3	TRBV28	17	-	CALQATSGGGSTDTQYF	TGTGCCCTACAGGCTACTAGCGGGGGGGGAAGCACAGATACGCAGTATTTT
TRBD1	TRBJ1-1	TRBV18	16	-	CASSRRDRGSNTEAFF	TGTGCCAGCTCACGTCGGGACAGGGGCTCGAATACTGAAGCTTTCTTT
-	TRBJ2-7	TRBV7-9	12	few	CASSRGYGEQYF	TGTGCCAGCAGCCGAGGGTATGGCGAGCAGTACTTC
-	TRBJ1-6	TRBV15	19	-	CATSRDMGGRRTYNSPLHF	TGTGCCACCAGCAGAGATATGGGGGGGCGGCGAACCTATAATTCACCCCTCCACTTT
-	TRBJ2-7	TRBV25-1	12	-	CASRTGLYEQYF	TGTGCCAGCAGAACAGGGCTCTACGAGCAGTACTTC
-	TRBJ1-2	TRBV6-1	15	once	CASSDTSGRRDGYTF	TGTGCCAGCAGTGATACTTCGGGGAGGAGGGATGGCTACACCTTC
TRBD1	TRBJ2-7	TRBV5-1	14	few	CASSLEQGPYEQYF	TGCGCCAGCAGCTTAGAACAGGGGCCCTACGAGCAGTACTTC
TRBD1	TRBJ1-2	TRBV2	14	few	CASTPRDRGSPYTF	TGTGCCAGCACCCCAAGGGACAGGGGCTCACCTTACACCTTC
-	TRBJ1-1	TRBV6-5	15	-	CASSSRTVVGTEAFF	TGTGCCAGCAGTTCCCGGACAGTTGTGGGCACTGAAGCTTTCTTT
-	TRBJ2-2	TRBV6-5	15	-	CASSRAGVNTGELFF	TGTGCCAGCAGTAGGGCAGGGGTAAACACCGGGGAGCTGTTTTTT
-	TRBJ2-5	TRBV9	14	-	CASSVTGGRETQYF	TGTGCCAGCAGCGTTACGGGTGGGAGAGAGACCCAGTACTTC
-	TRBJ1-5	TRBV6-1	14	-	CASSDGTDNQPQHF	TGTGCCAGCAGTGACGGGACTGATAATCAGCCCCAGCATTTT
-	TRBJ2-5	TRBV5-6	15	-	CASSQFNRERETQYF	TGTGCCAGCAGCCAATTTAACAGGGAGAGAGAGACCCAGTACTTC
-	TRBJ1-2	TRBV5-1	16	-	CASSLALGTQRDGYTF	TGCGCCAGCAGCTTGGCCTTGGGGACACAAAGGGATGGCTACACCTTC
-	TRBJ1-4	TRBV2	14	-	CASSEWQTNEKLFF	TGTGCCAGCAGTGAGTGGCAGACAAATGAAAAACTGTTTTTT
TRBD1	TRBJ1-4	TRBV2	15	-	CASRKTGVTNEKLFF	TGTGCCAGCAGAAAGACAGGGGTGACTAATGAAAAACTGTTTTTT
TRBD2	TRBJ2-1	TRBV6-6	16	-	CASSRSASGAYNEQFF	TGTGCCAGCAGCAGAAGCGCTAGCGGGGCGTACAATGAGCAGTTCTTC
-	TRBJ1-2	TRBV28	13	-	CASSLRGGVGYTF	TGTGCCAGCAGTTTACGGGGGGGGGTAGGCTACACCTTC
TRBD1	TRBJ1-2	TRBV29-1	13	-	CSFRRDREWGYTF	TGCAGCTTCAGAAGGGACAGGGAGTGGGGCTACACCTTC
-	TRBJ1-1	TRBV19	13	-	CASSIAAAGEAFF	TGTGCCAGTAGTATAGCGGCGGCAGGGGAAGCTTTCTTT
-	TRBJ1-5	TRBV28	14	-	CASSLRGVNQPQHF	TGTGCCAGCAGTTTACGGGGAGTGAATCAGCCCCAGCATTTT
-	TRBJ1-5	TRBV25-1	16	-	CASRKIDSRVGQPQHF	TGTGCCAGCCGAAAGATTGACAGCAGGGTTGGGCAGCCCCAGCATTTT
-	TRBJ1-2	TRBV5-1	14	-	CASSLDGGNYGYTF	TGCGCCAGCAGCTTGGACGGGGGGAACTATGGCTACACCTTC
-	TRBJ1-1	TRBV6-1	14	-	CASSLNTGNTEAFF	TGTGCCAGCAGCCTAAATACAGGGAACACTGAAGCTTTCTTT
TRBD1	TRBJ2-7	TRBV6-5	15	-	CASSRTGDRTYEQYF	TGTGCCAGCAGTAGAACAGGGGACAGAACTTACGAGCAGTACTTC
-	TRBJ1-5	TRBV6-6	13	-	CASSAYSNQPQHF	TGTGCCAGCAGTGCCTATAGCAATCAGCCCCAGCATTTT
-	TRBJ2-3	TRBV18	14	-	CASSPVARTDTQYF	TGTGCCAGCTCACCCGTAGCACGCACAGATACGCAGTATTTT
-	TRBJ1-2	TRBV6-1	15	-	CASRPDSLFNYGYTF	TGTGCCAGCAGACCAGACAGCCTCTTTAACTATGGCTACACCTTC
TRBD2	TRBJ2-2	TRBV5-1	16	-	CASSSMRGGRTGELFF	TGCGCCAGCAGCTCGATGCGGGGGGGCCGCACCGGGGAGCTGTTTTTT
-	TRBJ2-2	TRBV28	14	-	CATRERDNTGELFF	TGTGCCACCCGGGAGAGGGACAACACCGGGGAGCTGTTTTTT
TRBD1	TRBJ1-4	TRBV6-1	15	once	CASRGQGATNEKLFF	TGTGCCAGCAGGGGACAGGGGGCAACTAATGAAAAACTGTTTTTT
-	TRBJ2-7	TRBV28	15	-	CASSLDPRAYYEQYF	TGTGCCAGCAGTTTAGATCCCAGGGCGTACTACGAGCAGTACTTC
-	TRBJ1-2	TRBV5-8	18	-	CASSLAMGSGTSSRGYTF	TGTGCCAGCAGCTTGGCCATGGGCTCAGGAACCTCGAGTCGGGGCTACACCTTC
-	TRBJ2-1	TRBV7-6	16	-	CASSLGSVSSYNEQFF	TGTGCCAGCAGCTTAGGGTCTGTTAGTTCCTACAATGAGCAGTTCTTC
-	TRBJ2-7	TRBV5-4	15	-	CASSLAPNFGYEQYF	TGTGCCAGCAGCTTGGCCCCCAACTTCGGGTACGAGCAGTACTTC
-	TRBJ1-5	TRBV6-1	15	-	CASRRRGNSNQPQHF	TGTGCCAGCAGGAGAAGGGGAAATAGCAATCAGCCCCAGCATTTT
TRBD1	TRBJ1-3	TRBV5-1	15	-	CASSSQGTYGNTIYF	TGCGCCAGCAGCTCACAGGGGACTTACGGAAACACCATATATTTT
-	TRBJ2-7	TRBV5-1	12	-	CASSFDIYEQYF	TGCGCCAGCAGCTTTGACATCTACGAGCAGTACTTC
TRBD1	TRBJ2-7	TRBV27	14	-	CASSVDRGTYEQYF	TGTGCCAGCAGCGTGGACAGGGGAACCTACGAGCAGTACTTC
-	TRBJ1-1	TRBV19	16	-	CASSGRKTRQNTEAFF	TGTGCCAGTAGTGGTCGAAAGACACGTCAGAACACTGAAGCTTTCTTT
TRBD2	TRBJ2-3	TRBV5-1	16	-	CASSPGLAGLTDTQYF	TGCGCCAGCAGCCCGGGACTAGCGGGCCTCACAGATACGCAGTATTTT
-	TRBJ1-1	TRBV6-5	14	-	CASSYSGGLTEAFF	TGTGCCAGCAGTTACTCCGGGGGACTCACTGAAGCTTTCTTT
-	TRBJ1-1	TRBV2	12	many	CASSPGDTEAFF	TGTGCCAGCAGCCCGGGGGATACTGAAGCTTTCTTT
TRBD1	TRBJ1-1	TRBV6-6	13	-	CASILQGGLEAFF	TGTGCCAGCATTCTCCAGGGGGGACTTGAAGCTTTCTTT
TRBD1	TRBJ1-4	TRBV7-9	15	-	CASSLVGQGYEKLFF	TGTGCCAGCAGCTTAGTTGGACAGGGGTATGAAAAACTGTTTTTT
TRBD1	TRBJ2-7	TRBV4-3	16	few	CASSQDWTGVTYEQYF	TGCGCCAGCAGCCAAGATTGGACAGGGGTAACCTACGAGCAGTACTTC
TRBD1	TRBJ2-1	TRBV4-1	19	-	CASSQGREDWTGAYNEQFF	TGCGCCAGCAGCCAGGGCCGCGAAGACTGGACAGGGGCCTACAATGAGCAGTTCTTC
-	TRBJ1-5	TRBV9	16	once	CASSVGILQGSQPQHF	TGTGCCAGCAGCGTAGGCATTTTACAGGGAAGTCAGCCCCAGCATTTT
-	TRBJ1-1	TRBV2	14	-	CASSERQVRTEAFF	TGTGCCAGCAGTGAAAGGCAGGTTCGGACTGAAGCTTTCTTT
TRBD2	TRBJ2-1	TRBV5-8	20	once	CASSLGFVTSGPRLQSEQFF	TGTGCCAGCAGCTTGGGGTTCGTGACTAGCGGTCCCCGATTACAATCTGAGCAGTTCTTC